In its sample, the clone carrying this T cell receptor beta chain was seen once. The antigen remains undetermined. This CDR3 region has 17 residues. Germline CDR1 is MGHRA and CDR2 is YSYEKL. V shed 2 bases, J shed 5 bases, and the junction held 12 bases outside the gene matches. The assay was immunoSEQ multiplex PCR, and TCRdb's table has in-frame clones only and misses some. The sample consists of around 150,000 clones, roughly 96% of them appearing once. This sample stems from a study of cytomegalovirus exposure and HLA in healthy donors. The study, taken as a whole, reports: According to a later analysis, TCR clusters from the first cohort tended to co-occur in the 120 or so validation repertoires. High sensitivity and specificity were reportedly achieved when the classifier diagnosed cytomegalovirus status.

The material sequenced was PBMCs. The sequence was obtained from a young woman in good health and CMV-seronegative. V gene TRBV4-1 combines with J gene TRBJ2-5; 9 bases fit TRBD2. DNA of the CDR3: TGCGCCAGCAGCCAAACGTTGGTAGCGGGGGCGCGGGAGACCCAGTACTTC. It yields the protein CASSQTLVAGARETQYF.